This entry lists 20 T cell receptor beta chains sequenced from one sample in a study of graft-versus-host responses after intestinal transplantation. Antigens for these TCRs are unknown. TCRdb keeps only in-frame clones here, not all; method: immunoSEQ multiplex PCR. Of roughly 96,000 clones in the sample, 90% to 95% were seen once. The sample here was unstimulated CD8+ T cells sorted from spleen or lymph node cells, taken before intestinal transplant. The receptors come from a human donor who received an intestinal transplant.

The rearrangement joins TRBV29-1 to TRBJ1-2; D might be TRBD1 (6 bases). The length of the CDR3 is 14 residues. V lost 3 bases, J lost 4 bases, and 15 bases lay in between. CDR1 SQVTM and CDR2 ANQGSEA come from the germline V gene. This chain's CDR3 is CSVDSASGVYGYTF. The CDR3 DNA reads as TGCAGCGTTGATAGCGCCTCAGGGGTCTATGGCTACACCTTC.

V and J are TRBV6-6 and TRBJ1-5; D is uncertain. Germline CDR1 MNHNY, CDR2 SVGAGI (reference sequence). Trimming removed 0 bases from V and 10 bases from J, with 7 bases in between. The CDR3 extends over 12 amino acids. The CDR3 loop is CASSYSLTPQHF. The CDR3 region has the DNA TGTGCCAGCAGTTACTCTTTGACACCCCAGCATTTT.

This chain joins TRBV11-2 and TRBJ1-2; 9 nucleotides match TRBD1. CDR1 SGHAT and CDR2 FQNNGV come from the germline V gene. The CDR3 has 14 residues. Unmatched junction bases numbered 8, after V lost 4 bases and J lost 8 bases. CDR3 amino acids: CASSSPGTGKGYTF. The CDR3 coding sequence is TGTGCCAGCAGCTCGCCCGGGACAGGGAAGGGCTACACCTTC. Combining the CDR3 with reference TRBV11-2 and TRBJ1-2 gives the whole variable domain EAGVAQSPRYKIIEKRQSVAFWCNPISGHATLYWYQQILGQGPKLLIQFQNNGVVDDSQLPKDRFSAERLKGVDSTLKIQPAKLEDSAVYLCASSSPGTGKGYTFGSGTRLTVV.

The chain recombines TRBV30 with TRBJ1-4; a possible D gene is TRBD1 (5 bases). Germline CDR1 is GTSNPN and CDR2 is SVGIG (reference sequence). Trimming removed 0 bases from V and 0 bases from J, with 17 bases in between. The CDR3 is made up of 18 amino acids. The CDR3 nucleotides read TGTGCCTGGAGTGTATGGACGGGACTAGCAGCAACTAATGAAAAACTGTTTTTT. It codes for CAWSVWTGLAATNEKLFF.

This chain links TRBV15 with TRBJ2-7; D may be TRBD1 (6 bases). The CDR3 extends over 13 amino acids. The V gene lost 6 bases and the J gene lost 2 bases, with 11 bases spanning the gap. Looked up from germline, CDR1 is LNHNV and CDR2 is YYDKDF (reference sequence). For the CDR3, the DNA is TGTGCCACCAGTGTACAGGGAGCCTACGAGCAGTACTTC. It is translated as CATSVQGAYEQYF.

The chain recombines TRBV25-1 with TRBJ2-7, with D possibly TRBD1 on 6 matching bases. Germline loops: CDR1 MGHDK, CDR2 SYGVNS. The V and J ends lost 3 bases and 4 bases respectively, with 13 bases between them. The CDR3 has 14 residues. The CDR3 is CASSDSGAIYEQYF. CDR3 coding DNA: TGTGCCAGCAGTGATTCAGGGGCGATATACGAGCAGTACTTC.

The V gene is TRBV11-2, the J gene TRBJ1-2; D gene uncertain. V lost 7 bases to trimming and J lost 12 bases, with 18 bases between them. This CDR3 comprises 12 residues. Germline V gene sequence: CDR1 SGHAT, CDR2 FQNNGV. The DNA for the CDR3 is TGTGCCAGCACTAATAGGAACTCCGGGGACACCTTC. Translated: CASTNRNSGDTF.

This chain uses TRBV6-1 with TRBJ2-7, with 7 positions matching TRBD1. In germline, CDR1 is MNHNS, CDR2 SASEGT. Unmatched junction bases numbered 5, after V lost 0 bases and J lost 0 bases. CDR3 length equals 16 residues. As DNA, the CDR3 is TGTGCCAGCAGTGAAGCGGAGACAGGGAGCTCCTACGAGCAGTACTTC. Protein sequence: CASSEAETGSSYEQYF.

This sequence joins TRBV2 and TRBJ2-3; 10 bases are a match to TRBD2. Germline lookup yields CDR1 SNHLY and CDR2 FYNNEI. The CDR3 totals 15 residues. The V gene end was trimmed by 3 bases and the J gene end by 4 bases; junction bases not matched to a gene: 4. Here the CDR3 DNA reads TGTGCCAGCAGTGAGACTAGCGGGCAGGCAGATACGCAGTATTTT. It codes for CASSETSGQADTQYF.

This clone was picked up a small number of times. Written as DNA, the CDR3 is TGTGCCAGCAGTTACGTGGGACAGGGGGACGAGCAGTACTTC. Protein sequence: CASSYVGQGDEQYF. The chain combines TRBV6-6 with TRBJ2-7; TRBD1 matches at 11 bases. The V gene end was trimmed by 2 bases and the J gene end by 5 bases; junction bases not matched to a gene: 2. This CDR3 comprises 14 residues. Germline V lookup: CDR1 MNHNY, CDR2 SVGAGI (reference sequence).

The genes are TRBV4-1 and TRBJ2-1; perhaps TRBD1 as D (6 bases). Trimming stripped 3 bases from V and 1 base from J, with 13 bases between. CDR1 and CDR2 from the germline V gene are MGHRA and YSYEKL. The CDR3 totals 16 residues. As DNA, the CDR3 is TGCGCCAGCAGCCAGCCCAACAGGGTTTCCTACAATGAGCAGTTCTTC. As protein: CASSQPNRVSYNEQFF.

V is TRBV25-1 and J is TRBJ1-1; D gene uncertain. Per germline, CDR1 MGHDK and CDR2 SYGVNS. There are 15 residues in the CDR3. The ends were cut back, 1 base at V and 0 bases at J, with 9 bases in the middle. The CDR3 nucleotides are TGTGCCAGCAGTGAATTTTCAAATTTGAACACTGAAGCTTTCTTT. Amino acids: CASSEFSNLNTEAFF.

The chain couples TRBV10-3 to TRBJ2-1; a weak D match, TRBD2 (6 bases). V gave up 6 bases and J gave up 5 bases, with 14 bases separating them. The CDR3 totals 14 residues. Germline V gene sequence: CDR1 ENHRY, CDR2 SYGVKD. CDR3 DNA sequence: TGTGCCATCAGGTCCGGGACTGACGACAATGAGCAGTTCTTC. It translates to CAIRSGTDDNEQFF.

The chain joins TRBV7-9 to TRBJ2-3; 12 bases are a match to TRBD2. After removal of 5 bases from V and 0 bases from J, the junction contained 6 bases not matched to a gene. The germline V gene encodes CDR1 SEHNR and CDR2 FQNEAQ (reference sequence). This CDR3 contains 17 residues. The CDR3 DNA reads as TGTGCCAGCAGCCGGACTAGCGGGGATTATAGCACAGATACGCAGTATTTT. It codes for CASSRTSGDYSTDTQYF.

The genes are TRBV6-1 and TRBJ1-4, with D possibly TRBD1 on 6 matching bases. Germline V gene data show CDR1 as MNHNS and CDR2 as SASEGT. Trimming left V 6 bases short and J 1 base short, with 12 bases between. The CDR3 is 15 amino acids. The CDR3 loop reads CASRGGAVTNEKLFF. The CDR3 DNA is TGTGCCAGCAGGGGGGGGGCCGTAACTAATGAAAAACTGTTTTTT.

The chain carries TRBV30 and TRBJ2-7; 7 bases map to TRBD1. Per the germline V gene, CDR1 is GTSNPN and CDR2 is SVGIG (reference sequence). With 2 bases clipped from V and 4 bases from J, the junction kept 11 bases outside the gene matches. The length of the CDR3 is 15 residues. The CDR3 nucleotides read TGTGCCTGGAGTACGCAGACAGGGTCTTTATACGAGCAGTACTTC. This encodes CAWSTQTGSLYEQYF. The variable domain in full, completed from reference TRBV30 and TRBJ2-7, reads SQTIHQWPATLVQPVGSPLSLECTVEGTSNPNLYWYRQAAGRGLQLLFYSVGIGQISSEVPQNLSASRPQDRQFILSSKKLLLSDSGFYLCAWSTQTGSLYEQYFGPGTRLTVT.

The gene calls are TRBV28 and TRBJ2-5, with a possible D match to TRBD2 (5 bases). Germline lookup yields CDR1 MDHEN and CDR2 SYDVKM. Trimming shortened V by 7 bases and J by 1 base, and 13 bases separated the two germline ends. The CDR3 has 14 residues. CDR3 bases: TGTGCCAGCACCCTGACTGGACTCCAAGAGACCCAGTACTTC. The encoded protein is CASTLTGLQETQYF. The whole variable domain, remainder taken from reference TRBV28 and TRBJ2-5, is DVKVTQSSRYLVKRTGEKVFLECVQDMDHENMFWYRQDPGLGLRLIYFSYDVKMKEKGDIPEGYSVSREKKERFSLILESASTNQTSMYLCASTLTGLQETQYFGPGTRLLVL.

The chain recombines TRBV5-5 with TRBJ2-1; the match to TRBD2 covers 13 bases. Germline lookup yields CDR1 SGHKS and CDR2 YYEKEE (reference sequence). After removal of 4 bases from V and 9 bases from J, the junction contained 13 bases not matched to a gene. The length of the CDR3 is 17 residues. CDR3 bases: TGTGCCAGCAGCCTTACTAGCGGGGGGGTTTTGTACGGTGAGCAGTTCTTC. It is translated as CASSLTSGGVLYGEQFF.

The chain recombines TRBV4-1 with TRBJ2-7; possible D gene TRBD1, 5 bases. Germline V gene lookup returns CDR1 MGHRA and CDR2 YSYEKL. Trimming left V 0 bases short and J 2 bases short, with 14 bases between. The CDR3 runs to 16 residues. CDR3 DNA sequence: TGCGCCAGCAGCCAAGAGTACTACAGGTCAACCTACGAGCAGTACTTC. It codes for CASSQEYYRSTYEQYF.

The J gene is TRBJ1-1, the V gene TRBV4-1; possible D gene TRBD1, 6 bases. The CDR3 consists of 15 residues. CDR1 is MGHRA, CDR2 YSYEKL, per germline. V was pared by 1 base and J by 4 bases, with 13 bases between. CDR3 in DNA: TGCGCCAGCAGCCAAGTGTCAGGGGCCAGCACTGAAGCTTTCTTT. Translation gives CASSQVSGASTEAFF.